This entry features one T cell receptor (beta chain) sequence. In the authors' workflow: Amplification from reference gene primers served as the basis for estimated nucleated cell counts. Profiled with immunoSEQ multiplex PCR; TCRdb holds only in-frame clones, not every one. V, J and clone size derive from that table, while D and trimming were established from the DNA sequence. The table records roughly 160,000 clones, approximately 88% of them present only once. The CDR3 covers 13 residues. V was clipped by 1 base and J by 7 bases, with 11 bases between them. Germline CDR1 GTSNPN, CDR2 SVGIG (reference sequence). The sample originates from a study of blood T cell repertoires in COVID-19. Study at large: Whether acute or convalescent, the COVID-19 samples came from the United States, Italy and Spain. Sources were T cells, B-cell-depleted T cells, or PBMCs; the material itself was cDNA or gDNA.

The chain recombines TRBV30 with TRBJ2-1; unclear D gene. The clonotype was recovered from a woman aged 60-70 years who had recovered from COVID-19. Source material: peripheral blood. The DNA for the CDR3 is TGTGCCTGGAGTGGTTCGCGGAGAAATGAGCAGTTCTTC. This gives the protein CAWSGSRRNEQFF.